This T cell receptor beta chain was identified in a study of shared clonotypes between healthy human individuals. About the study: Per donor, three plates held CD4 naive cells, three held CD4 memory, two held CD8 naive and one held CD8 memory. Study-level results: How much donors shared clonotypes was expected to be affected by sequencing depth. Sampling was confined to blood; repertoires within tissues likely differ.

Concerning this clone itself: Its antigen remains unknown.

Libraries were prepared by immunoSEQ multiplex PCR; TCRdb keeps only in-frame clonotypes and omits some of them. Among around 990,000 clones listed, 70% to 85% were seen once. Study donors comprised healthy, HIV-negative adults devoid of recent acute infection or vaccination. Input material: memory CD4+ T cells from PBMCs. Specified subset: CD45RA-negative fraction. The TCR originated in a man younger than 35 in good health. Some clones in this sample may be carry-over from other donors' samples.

CDR3 protein: CASNNGGGDTEAFF. CDR3 DNA: TGTGCCAGCAACAACGGGGGGGGAGACACTGAAGCTTTCTTT. The chain has TRBV7-8 and TRBJ1-1; maybe TRBD1 (5 bases). The V and J ends lost 7 bases and 3 bases respectively, with 15 bases between them. CDR3 size: 14 residues. CDR1 and CDR2 (germline): SGHVS, FQNEAQ.